The 7 T cell receptor beta chains below were found in one sample sequenced in a study of blood T cell repertoires in COVID-19. Here immunoSEQ multiplex PCR was the method, and the copy in TCRdb shows in-frame clones only, minus some. This table holds 430,000 or so clones, approximately 87% found once. Sequencing was done on a sample of PBMCs or T cells enriched from blood (not recorded which). These receptors originate from a middle-aged woman who had recovered from COVID-19.

This clone was observed a few times. The CDR3 region has the DNA TGTGCCAGCAGCACCGGGACAGGGTACGCTTTCTTT. Protein: CASSTGTGYAFF. The rearrangement links TRBV6-5 to TRBJ1-1; 9 nucleotides line up with TRBD1. The J segment lost 11 bases and the V segment lost 6 bases, leaving 7 bases of the junction unmatched. Per the germline V gene, CDR1 is MNHEY and CDR2 is SVGAGI. This CDR3 comprises 12 residues.

The chain employs TRBV6-2 or TRBV6-3 and TRBJ2-7; 9 nucleotides align to TRBD2. The germline gives CDR1 MNHEY, CDR2 SVGEGT. The V gene end was trimmed by 6 bases and the J gene end by 1 base; junction bases not matched to a gene: 16. The CDR3 consists of 18 residues. In nucleotides, the CDR3 is TGTGCCAGCAGCCCTCAACGCCGACTAGCGGTTATATCCTACGAGCAGTACTTC. Its protein is CASSPQRRLAVISYEQYF.

The V and J genes are TRBV5-1 and TRBJ2-7; 12 nucleotides match TRBD1. The CDR3 runs 15 residues. V lost 1 base, J lost 4 bases, and 3 bases stayed unmatched. In germline, CDR1 is SGHRS, CDR2 YFSETQ. The CDR3 DNA reads TGCGCCAGCAGCTTGACGGGACAGGGGGCGTACGAGCAGTACTTC. It translates to CASSLTGQGAYEQYF.

The gene calls are TRBV14 and TRBJ1-1; D is possibly TRBD1 (6 bases). Germline lookup yields CDR1 SGHDN and CDR2 FVKESK. The CDR3 is 17 amino acids. V gave up 7 bases and J gave up 0 bases, with 21 bases separating them. The CDR3 reads CASTLLGTFYLNTEAFF. CDR3 in DNA: TGTGCCAGCACCCTTTTGGGGACATTTTACTTGAACACTGAAGCTTTCTTT.

The J gene is TRBJ1-5, the V gene TRBV3-1 (or the pseudogene TRBV3-2); D perhaps matches TRBD1 (5 bases). Germline V gene sequence: CDR1 LGHDT, CDR2 YNNKEL (reference sequence). The V end lost 0 bases, the J end lost 6 bases, and 6 bases lay between the germline ends. The CDR3 extends over 13 amino acids. For the CDR3, the DNA is TGTGCCAGCAGCCAAGACAGGGCTCAGCCCCAGCATTTT. Amino acid sequence: CASSQDRAQPQHF.

The chain is built from TRBV27 and TRBJ1-6; no clear D gene. This CDR3 has 15 amino acids. CDR1 is MNHEY and CDR2 is SMNVEV in the germline V gene (reference sequence). Trimming took 6 bases from V and 8 from J, leaving 17 bases between them. The CDR3 loop reads CASSFLGGLDSPLHF. The CDR3 coding sequence is TGTGCCAGCAGCTTCCTAGGAGGCCTGGATTCACCCCTCCACTTT.

The chain couples TRBV7-2 to TRBJ1-1; 7 nucleotides agree with TRBD1. The V segment lost 1 base and the J segment 6 bases; nucleotides outside the gene matches: 11. The CDR3 has 16 residues. CDR1 and CDR2 (germline): SGHTA, FQGNSA. CDR3 nucleotides: TGTGCCAGCAGCTTAGAAAGATTGGGACAGACCCCTGAAGCTTTCTTT. It yields the protein CASSLERLGQTPEAFF.